The clone carrying this T cell receptor beta chain has just a few counts. Its antigen is unknown. The repertoire was sequenced with immunoSEQ multiplex PCR; TCRdb's copy has only in-frame clones and lacks some. The sample yields fewer than 130,000 clones, roughly 87% seen once. This entry is derived from a study of T cell responses to AZD1222 COVID-19 vaccine. Findings and limits, study-wide: Breadth and depth of Spike-specific TCRs rose after two AZD1222 doses. Of spike-specific TCRs, nearly half reportedly target regions left unmutated in variants. Among the donors, most were white British and more were female, and clonal diversity was possibly underestimated. Only 6 or 7 AZD1222 recipients tested seropositive at baseline.

The receptor comes from an adult in good health. The sequencing used peripheral blood, collected on day 0 of AZD1222 vaccination.

CDR3 DNA: TGTGCCAGCAGCTTGGAGGGGGGCGAAGAGACCCAGTACTTC. Translating it yields CASSLEGGEETQYF. J is TRBJ2-5 and V is TRBV5-4; D assignment may be TRBD1 or TRBD2 (6 bases each). The V gene's germline CDR1 is SGHNT and CDR2 YYREEE (reference sequence). The CDR3 length is 14 residues. V lost 0 bases and J lost 3, with 9 bases in between.